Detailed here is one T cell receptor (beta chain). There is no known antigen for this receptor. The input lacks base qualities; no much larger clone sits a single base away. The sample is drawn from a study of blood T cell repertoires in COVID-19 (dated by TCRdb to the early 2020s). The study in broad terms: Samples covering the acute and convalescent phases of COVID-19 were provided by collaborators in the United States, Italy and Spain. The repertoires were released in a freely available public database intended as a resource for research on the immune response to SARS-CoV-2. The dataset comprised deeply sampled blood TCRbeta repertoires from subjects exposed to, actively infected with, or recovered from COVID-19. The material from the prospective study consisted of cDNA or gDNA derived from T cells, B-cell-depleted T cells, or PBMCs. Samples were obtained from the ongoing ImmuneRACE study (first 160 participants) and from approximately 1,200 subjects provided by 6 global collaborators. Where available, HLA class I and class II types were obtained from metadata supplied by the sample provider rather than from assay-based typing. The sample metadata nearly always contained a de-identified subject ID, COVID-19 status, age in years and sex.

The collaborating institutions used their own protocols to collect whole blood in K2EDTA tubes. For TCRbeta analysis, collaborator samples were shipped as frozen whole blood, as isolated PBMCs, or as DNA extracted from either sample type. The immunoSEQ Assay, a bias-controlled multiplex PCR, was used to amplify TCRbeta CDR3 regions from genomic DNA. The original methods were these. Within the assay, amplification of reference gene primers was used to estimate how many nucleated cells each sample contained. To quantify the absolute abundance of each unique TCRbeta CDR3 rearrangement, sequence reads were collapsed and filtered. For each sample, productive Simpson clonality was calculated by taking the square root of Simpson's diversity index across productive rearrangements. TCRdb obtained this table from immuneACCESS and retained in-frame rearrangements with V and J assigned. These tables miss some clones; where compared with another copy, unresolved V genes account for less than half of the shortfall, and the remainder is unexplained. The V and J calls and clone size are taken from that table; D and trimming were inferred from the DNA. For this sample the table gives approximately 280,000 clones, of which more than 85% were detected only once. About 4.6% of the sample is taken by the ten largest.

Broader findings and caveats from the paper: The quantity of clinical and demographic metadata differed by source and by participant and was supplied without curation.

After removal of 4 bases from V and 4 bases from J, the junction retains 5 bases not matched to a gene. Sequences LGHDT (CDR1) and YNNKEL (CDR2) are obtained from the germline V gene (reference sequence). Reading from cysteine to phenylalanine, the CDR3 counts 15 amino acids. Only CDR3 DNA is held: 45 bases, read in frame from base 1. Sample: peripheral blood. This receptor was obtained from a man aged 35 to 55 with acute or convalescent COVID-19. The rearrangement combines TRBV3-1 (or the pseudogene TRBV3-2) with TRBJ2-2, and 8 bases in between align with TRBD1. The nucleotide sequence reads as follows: TGTGCCAGCAGCCCAGAGACAGGGGTCACCGGGGAGCTGTTTTTT. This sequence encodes CASSPETGVTGELFF.